Listed below are T cell receptor beta chains from one sample, sequenced in a study of blood T cells in healthy people across ages. TCRdb passed the 5' RACE reads through MiXCR, listing each CDR3 protein once. The sample lists a few hundred thousand distinct CDR3 sequences, approximately 47% occurring once. The sequencing input was blood. The receptors derive from a man in his sixties in good health. The CDR3 runs from the conserved cysteine through the conserved F or W. A D gene is named only where the DNA matches it firmly. Expanded clones are given a class, and other clones once, few, many or no size at all.

clone_size	j_call	v_call	d_call	cdr3_nt	cdr3_aa
NA	TRBJ2-7	TRBV6-1	TRBD1	TGTGCCAGCAGTGCCTTACCGGGACAGGGGGCCTACGAGCAGTACTTC	CASSALPGQGAYEQYF
NA	TRBJ2-5	TRBV4-3	TRBD2	TGCGCCAGCAGCCAAAATCTAGCGGAAGAGACCCAGTACTTC	CASSQNLAEETQYF
NA	TRBJ1-1	TRBV5-4	TRBD1	TGTGCCAGCACCGTCCAGGGGGTTAGTACTGAAGCTTTCTTT	CASTVQGVSTEAFF
NA	TRBJ2-7	TRBV7-2	TRBD2	TGTGCCAGCAGCTGGGGGGGGACGGAGTCCTACGAGCAGTACTTC	CASSWGGTESYEQYF
many	TRBJ2-7	TRBV7-9	TRBD2	TGTGCCAGCAGCTTAGCGCAGCGGGAGGGCCCCCGCTCCTACGAGCAGTACTTC	CASSLAQREGPRSYEQYF
few	TRBJ1-1	TRBV18	NA	TGTGCCAGCTCACCGGACAGAATGAACACTGAAGCTTTCTTT	CASSPDRMNTEAFF
NA	TRBJ2-1	TRBV11-2	NA	TGTGCCAGCAGCTTAGATTATGGAGGGGGGCAGTTCTTC	CASSLDYGGGQFF
few	TRBJ2-5	TRBV6-1	NA	TGTGCCAGCAGTGAATGGGACGGACAGGAGACCCAGTACTTC	CASSEWDGQETQYF
few	TRBJ2-6	TRBV29-1	NA	TGCAGCGTCCCGTCGGGGGCCAACGTCCTGACTTTC	CSVPSGANVLTF
NA	TRBJ2-7	TRBV5-4	NA	TGTGCCAGCAGCTTGCGGGCTGGACTTGGCCTCTCCTACGAGCAGTACTTC	CASSLRAGLGLSYEQYF
NA	TRBJ1-1	TRBV10-3	NA	TGTGCCATCAGTGAGATGGCAGGGCGCGCTGAAGCTTTCTTT	CAISEMAGRAEAFF
few	TRBJ2-1	TRBV5-1	NA	TGCGCCAGCAGCCAAAACTTGGTGACTGAGCAGTTCTTC	CASSQNLVTEQFF
NA	TRBJ2-7	TRBV5-1	NA	TGCGCCAGCAGCTGGGTGGGGGGATCCATCTACGAGCAGTACTTC	CASSWVGGSIYEQYF
NA	TRBJ2-7	TRBV7-9	TRBD2	TGTGCCAGCAGCTTAGGCGCGGGAGGCCAGGGGGAGCAGTACTTC	CASSLGAGGQGEQYF
NA	TRBJ2-5	TRBV28	TRBD1	TGTGCCAGCAGTCCCCCCGGGACAGGGGAAGAGACCCAGTACTTC	CASSPPGTGEETQYF
NA	TRBJ2-5	TRBV27	NA	TGTGCCAGCAGCATAACACCCCAGCAAGAGACCCAGTACTTC	CASSITPQQETQYF
NA	TRBJ2-7	TRBV3-1	NA	TGTGCCAGCAGCCGCATGGACTACGAGCAGTACTTC	CASSRMDYEQYF
NA	TRBJ1-6	TRBV30	NA	TGTGCCTGGAGAGGACCCGGACTAGGAAATTCACCCCTCCACTTT	CAWRGPGLGNSPLHF
NA	TRBJ2-5	TRBV14	TRBD2	TGTGCCAGCAGCCAAGGGCGACTAGCGGGAGGCCAAGAGACCCAGTACTTC	CASSQGRLAGGQETQYF
NA	TRBJ2-7	TRBV10-3	TRBD2	TGTGCCATCAGTGAGTCGCCTGGGGTAGCGGGAGTTGGCTACGAGCAGTACTTC	CAISESPGVAGVGYEQYF
many	TRBJ1-2	TRBV7-2	NA	TGTGCCAGCACCCCGGTGGGGCAGGGAAGGCCGGTCTATGGCTACACCTTC	CASTPVGQGRPVYGYTF
NA	TRBJ2-7	TRBV5-1	NA	TGCGCCAGCAGCGAGAGACAGGGAGGGTACGAGCAGTACTTC	CASSERQGGYEQYF
few	TRBJ2-7	TRBV18	TRBD2	TGTGCCAGCTCACCCACACTAGCGGGGGCCAACTACGAGCAGTACTTC	CASSPTLAGANYEQYF
NA	TRBJ2-1	TRBV6-1	NA	TGTGCCAGCATTCAGACGGGGGTACCCTACAATGAGCAGTTCTTC	CASIQTGVPYNEQFF
NA	TRBJ1-2	TRBV24-1	NA	TGTGCCGCCAGTGCACTCTCGGGCTACACCTTC	CAASALSGYTF
NA	TRBJ2-7	TRBV20-1	NA	TGCAGTGCTAGATGGGGGGAGCAGTACTTC	CSARWGEQYF
NA	TRBJ2-7	TRBV2	TRBD1	TGTGCCAGCAGTGACGGGACAGGGGTTTGCGAGCAGTACTTC	CASSDGTGVCEQYF
few	TRBJ2-7	TRBV10-3	TRBD2	TGTGCCATCAGTGACACCCTAGGGACTAGCGGGAGGTATAGCTCCTACGAGCAGTACTTC	CAISDTLGTSGRYSSYEQYF
NA	TRBJ1-2	TRBV3-1	NA	TGTGCCAGCAGCCAAGATCTTCGGACCACCTATGGCTACACCTTC	CASSQDLRTTYGYTF
NA	TRBJ2-5	TRBV20-1	TRBD2	TGCAGTGCTAGCGCCGGGACTAGCTCCGTGACCCAGTACTTC	CSASAGTSSVTQYF
many	TRBJ2-3	TRBV7-2	TRBD2	TGTGCCAGCAGCTTAGCGGCGGCTAGCGGAAGACGCGTGGATACGCAGTATTTT	CASSLAAASGRRVDTQYF
NA	TRBJ2-5	TRBV11-2	NA	TGTGCCAGCAGCTTAGTAGGGGGTGAAGGAGAGACCCAGTACTTC	CASSLVGGEGETQYF
NA	TRBJ2-1	TRBV13	TRBD2	TGTGCCAGCAGCTTAGTGGGCGGGAGGGCCGGCAATGAGCAGTTCTTC	CASSLVGGRAGNEQFF
NA	TRBJ1-4	TRBV6-5	NA	TGTGCCAGCAGTTACCTCCAGGGTGCAACTAATGAAAAACTGTTTTTT	CASSYLQGATNEKLFF
NA	TRBJ1-2	TRBV24-1	NA	TGTGCCACCAGTGATTCAGGACTCGATGGCTACACCTTC	CATSDSGLDGYTF
NA	TRBJ2-3	TRBV12-3/TRBV12-4	NA	TGTGTCAGCACCATACAGGGCCTCGTAGGCACAGATACGCAGTATTTT	CVSTIQGLVGTDTQYF
NA	TRBJ2-7	TRBV20-1	TRBD2	TGCAGTTCCAGCAGGACTAGCGGGGGATACGAGCAGTACTTC	CSSSRTSGGYEQYF
NA	TRBJ2-6	TRBV5-1	NA	TGCGCCAGCAGCTTGGGTGGACCCTCCTCTGGGGCCAACGTCCTGACTTTC	CASSLGGPSSGANVLTF
NA	TRBJ2-7	TRBV20-1	TRBD1	TGCAGTGTAGAAAGGGACAGTACCTACGAGCAGTACTTC	CSVERDSTYEQYF
NA	TRBJ2-3	TRBV11-2	TRBD2	TGTGCCAGCAGCACAGGGACTAGCGGGGGGGCAAGAGATACGCAGTATTTT	CASSTGTSGGARDTQYF
NA	TRBJ2-3	TRBV7-2	TRBD1	TGTGCCAGCAGCTCTCGGACAGGCTCAGATACGCAGTATTTT	CASSSRTGSDTQYF
NA	TRBJ2-1	TRBV2	NA	TGTGCCAGCAGTGAAACTGGGACTGGTCTCAATGAGCAGTTCTTC	CASSETGTGLNEQFF
NA	TRBJ2-3	TRBV20-1	TRBD2	TGCAGTGCTAGAGATCCGACTAGCGGGGGAATAGATACGCAGTATTTT	CSARDPTSGGIDTQYF
NA	TRBJ2-5	TRBV27	TRBD1	TGTGCCAGCAGTCTCACCGGGACAGGGGTATTGTCCCAGTACTTC	CASSLTGTGVLSQYF